These T cell receptor beta chains were read from a single sample in a study of immune evolution from preneoplasia to lung adenocarcinoma. Clones were sequenced by immunoSEQ multiplex PCR, and TCRdb holds only the in-frame ones, with some missing. The repertoire consists of several thousand clones, with around 85% occurring once and the leading ten covering about 5.8%. Material for sequencing was FFPE minimally invasive lung adenocarcinoma tissue. Receptor source: a person aged 70 to 79 with lung adenocarcinoma. Each CDR3 is given with its conserved first and last residue. Each record gives: CDR3 DNA, CDR3 protein, J gene, D gene, V gene, clone size. D genes are given only for firm matches. Size tells how often a clone was seen (once, few, many) or the class of an expanded clone, and some rows leave it out.

DNA: TGTGCCAGTAGGGACACCACAGATACGCAGTATTTT
CDR3: CASRDTTDTQYF
J: TRBJ2-3
D: -
V: TRBV19
size: -

DNA: TGCGCCAGCAGCTTGGGGGAAGCCTACAATGAGCAGTTCTTC
CDR3: CASSLGEAYNEQFF
J: TRBJ2-1
D: -
V: TRBV5-1
size: -

DNA: TGTGCCAGCAACCATCAGGGCCAGAAGACCCAGTACTTC
CDR3: CASNHQGQKTQYF
J: TRBJ2-5
D: -
V: TRBV28
size: -

DNA: TGTGCCAGCAGCCCCAGGGACGGGAACTATGGCTACACCTTC
CDR3: CASSPRDGNYGYTF
J: TRBJ1-2
D: -
V: TRBV11-2
size: -

DNA: TGTGCCAGCAGTGCCCCCACTGAAGCTTTCTTT
CDR3: CASSAPTEAFF
J: TRBJ1-1
D: -
V: TRBV6-5
size: once

DNA: TGTGCCAGCAGCTGGGGGACACCCATTAGCACAGATACGCAGTATTTT
CDR3: CASSWGTPISTDTQYF
J: TRBJ2-3
D: -
V: TRBV5-6
size: -

DNA: TGTGCCAGCAGTTTTCCAGGGGTCAATGAAAAACTGTTTTTT
CDR3: CASSFPGVNEKLFF
J: TRBJ1-4
D: -
V: TRBV6-1
size: once

DNA: TGTGCCAGCAGCTTATCCGGGGGGCGGACTTCACCCCTCCACTTT
CDR3: CASSLSGGRTSPLHF
J: TRBJ1-6
D: -
V: TRBV7-3
size: -

DNA: TGTGCCAGCAGCTTTGGGGGGAAGTACGAGCAGTACTTC
CDR3: CASSFGGKYEQYF
J: TRBJ2-7
D: -
V: TRBV7-9
size: few

DNA: TGTGCCAGTCGACAGGGGGCAGGGGATACGCAGTATTTT
CDR3: CASRQGAGDTQYF
J: TRBJ2-3
D: TRBD1
V: TRBV6-5
size: -

DNA: TGCGCCAGCACCGGGGGACCAAAGGACTCTGGGGCCAACGTCCTGACTTTC
CDR3: CASTGGPKDSGANVLTF
J: TRBJ2-6
D: -
V: TRBV5-1
size: -

DNA: TGTGCCAGCCTTGGGCCGCGAAGGGACGCCATATATTTT
CDR3: CASLGPRRDAIYF
J: TRBJ1-3
D: -
V: TRBV2
size: -

DNA: TGTGCCAGCAGTATTTGGGGGGAAGAGACCCAGTACTTC
CDR3: CASSIWGEETQYF
J: TRBJ2-5
D: -
V: TRBV27
size: -

DNA: TGTGCCAGCCAGGGACAGGAAAATGAAGCTTTCTTT
CDR3: CASQGQENEAFF
J: TRBJ1-1
D: TRBD1
V: TRBV18
size: -

DNA: TGTGCCAGCAGTTACGGGGGGGAGCAGTACTTC
CDR3: CASSYGGEQYF
J: TRBJ2-7
D: TRBD2
V: TRBV5-4
size: -

DNA: TGTGCCAGCAGTGAAGAGACATCCCAGTCTGGGGCCAACGTCCTGACTTTC
CDR3: CASSEETSQSGANVLTF
J: TRBJ2-6
D: -
V: TRBV2
size: -

DNA: TGTGCCTGGAGTCGTCCCGGGACAGCCTTCTCTGGAAACACCATATATTTT
CDR3: CAWSRPGTAFSGNTIYF
J: TRBJ1-3
D: TRBD1
V: TRBV30
size: -

DNA: TGTGCCAGTAGACAGAACACCGGGGAGCTGTTTTTT
CDR3: CASRQNTGELFF
J: TRBJ2-2
D: -
V: TRBV2
size: once

DNA: TGTGCCAGCAGTTCACATAGCGGGGGAAGCTCCTACAATGAGCAGTTCTTC
CDR3: CASSSHSGGSSYNEQFF
J: TRBJ2-1
D: TRBD2
V: TRBV28
size: -

DNA: TGCGCCAGCAGCCCGGAGCGGGGGGGCCCCCACAATGAGCAGTTCTTC
CDR3: CASSPERGGPHNEQFF
J: TRBJ2-1
D: TRBD2
V: TRBV5-1
size: -

DNA: TGTGCCAGCAGCCAAGGCAGGGACTCGATTGCCAATGAGCAGTTCTTC
CDR3: CASSQGRDSIANEQFF
J: TRBJ2-1
D: -
V: TRBV14
size: few

DNA: TGTGCCAGCAGTTACGACCCCTCACGGACCACTGAAGCTTTCTTT
CDR3: CASSYDPSRTTEAFF
J: TRBJ1-1
D: -
V: TRBV5-4
size: -

DNA: TGCAGCGTTGACTCGACAGGTGACGAGCAGTACTTC
CDR3: CSVDSTGDEQYF
J: TRBJ2-7
D: -
V: TRBV29-1
size: -

DNA: TGCGCCAGCAACCAAGGGACAGCTAATTCACCCCTCCACTTT
CDR3: CASNQGTANSPLHF
J: TRBJ1-6
D: TRBD1
V: TRBV5-1
size: -

DNA: TGCAGCGTTGCCCCCGGGACAATGATAACTGAAGCTTTCTTT
CDR3: CSVAPGTMITEAFF
J: TRBJ1-1
D: -
V: TRBV29-1
size: few

DNA: TGTGCCAGTCAAGCGCGGGCCGCTAGCACAGATACGCAGTATTTT
CDR3: CASQARAASTDTQYF
J: TRBJ2-3
D: -
V: TRBV25-1
size: -

DNA: TGCGCCAGCAGTGAGGGGCAGCTCCTAGAAGCTTTCTTT
CDR3: CASSEGQLLEAFF
J: TRBJ1-1
D: -
V: TRBV10-2
size: -

DNA: TGTGCCAGCAGCGTCAGGCCGCGGGACACCATATATTTT
CDR3: CASSVRPRDTIYF
J: TRBJ1-3
D: -
V: TRBV9
size: -

DNA: TGTGCCACCAGCAGAGAGGGCTCGACAGCCTATGGCTACACCTTC
CDR3: CATSREGSTAYGYTF
J: TRBJ1-2
D: -
V: TRBV15
size: -

DNA: TGTGCCACCAGCAGAGATTTGTCAGAGTACGAGCAGTACTTC
CDR3: CATSRDLSEYEQYF
J: TRBJ2-7
D: -
V: TRBV15
size: once

DNA: TGCGCCAGCAGCCAAGATCCGGGCAGCACAGATACGCAGTATTTT
CDR3: CASSQDPGSTDTQYF
J: TRBJ2-3
D: -
V: TRBV4-1
size: -

DNA: TGTGCCAGCAGGACCGGATACTCAGATACGCAGTATTTT
CDR3: CASRTGYSDTQYF
J: TRBJ2-3
D: -
V: TRBV2
size: -

DNA: TGTGCCAGCAGCTTAGATGGGCGGGACAGGGTCTATGGCTACACCTTC
CDR3: CASSLDGRDRVYGYTF
J: TRBJ1-2
D: TRBD1
V: TRBV11-2
size: -

DNA: TGTGCCAGCAGTTTCGCCCGTGGTGTGGGATATGGCTACACCTTC
CDR3: CASSFARGVGYGYTF
J: TRBJ1-2
D: -
V: TRBV27
size: -

DNA: TGTGCCAGCAGCCAATTCCCGAGGACCACTGAAGCTTTCTTT
CDR3: CASSQFPRTTEAFF
J: TRBJ1-1
D: -
V: TRBV16
size: -

DNA: TGTGCCAGCAGCCCCTCAGGGTTAACTGGCTACACCTTC
CDR3: CASSPSGLTGYTF
J: TRBJ1-2
D: -
V: TRBV11-2
size: -

DNA: TGTGCCTGGAGTAACGGGGAGGGTGAAAAACTGTTTTTT
CDR3: CAWSNGEGEKLFF
J: TRBJ1-4
D: -
V: TRBV30
size: -

DNA: TGTGCCAGCAGCCCGGGACAGGGTGCTGCTTTCTTT
CDR3: CASSPGQGAAFF
J: TRBJ1-1
D: TRBD1
V: TRBV11-2
size: -

DNA: TGTGCCAGCAGCCCCTTGAGGGTTGTGAACACCGGGGAGCTGTTTTTT
CDR3: CASSPLRVVNTGELFF
J: TRBJ2-2
D: -
V: TRBV7-8
size: -

DNA: TGCGCCAGCAGCTCCGGGACGCCTGATTCACCCCTCCACTTT
CDR3: CASSSGTPDSPLHF
J: TRBJ1-6
D: -
V: TRBV5-1
size: -

DNA: TGTGCCAGCAGACCATACCCCCGTCCGAACACTGAAGCTTTCTTT
CDR3: CASRPYPRPNTEAFF
J: TRBJ1-1
D: -
V: TRBV6-5
size: -

DNA: TGTGCCAGTAGTATAACACCCTATACAGGGGCAAACACCGGGGAGCTGTTTTTT
CDR3: CASSITPYTGANTGELFF
J: TRBJ2-2
D: TRBD1
V: TRBV19
size: -

DNA: TGTGCCAGCAGTGAAGCCGGACTGGGGGGCAATGAGCAGTTCTTC
CDR3: CASSEAGLGGNEQFF
J: TRBJ2-1
D: -
V: TRBV2
size: -

DNA: TGCGCCAGCAGCTTTGCCACGAGCACAGATACGCAGTATTTT
CDR3: CASSFATSTDTQYF
J: TRBJ2-3
D: -
V: TRBV5-1
size: -

DNA: TGTGCCAGCAGTCCTGGACAGGGGAGGTACACCTTC
CDR3: CASSPGQGRYTF
J: TRBJ1-2
D: TRBD1
V: TRBV6-5
size: -

DNA: TGTGCCAGCAGTTTACTCGCGGGACAGGGGCGACAGCCCCAGCATTTT
CDR3: CASSLLAGQGRQPQHF
J: TRBJ1-5
D: TRBD1
V: TRBV28
size: -

DNA: TGTGCCAGCAGTGCTCGGCAAGGCGGCACTGAAGCTTTCTTT
CDR3: CASSARQGGTEAFF
J: TRBJ1-1
D: -
V: TRBV6-1
size: -

DNA: TGTGCCAGCAGCACAGACGGGGGGATCTACGAGCAGTACTTC
CDR3: CASSTDGGIYEQYF
J: TRBJ2-7
D: TRBD2
V: TRBV7-2
size: -

DNA: TGCGCCAGCAGCCAAGATCGGCTCGGCCCGCGAAAACTGTTTTTT
CDR3: CASSQDRLGPRKLFF
J: TRBJ1-4
D: -
V: TRBV4-1
size: -

DNA: TGTGCCAGCAGGGACAGGGTAAGCAATCAGCCCCAGCATTTT
CDR3: CASRDRVSNQPQHF
J: TRBJ1-5
D: TRBD1
V: TRBV2
size: -